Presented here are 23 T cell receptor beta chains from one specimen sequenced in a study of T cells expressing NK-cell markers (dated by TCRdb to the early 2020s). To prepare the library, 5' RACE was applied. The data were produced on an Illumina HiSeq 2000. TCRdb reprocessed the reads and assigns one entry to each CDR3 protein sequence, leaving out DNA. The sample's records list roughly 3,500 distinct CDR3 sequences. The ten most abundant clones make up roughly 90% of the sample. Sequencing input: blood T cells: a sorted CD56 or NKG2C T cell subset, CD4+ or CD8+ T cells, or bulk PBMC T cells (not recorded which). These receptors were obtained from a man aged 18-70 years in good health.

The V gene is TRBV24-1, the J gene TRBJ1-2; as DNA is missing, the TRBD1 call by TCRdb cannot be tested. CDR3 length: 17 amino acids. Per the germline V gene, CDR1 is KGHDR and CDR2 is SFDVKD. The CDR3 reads CATSDWRDRVVNGGDTF.

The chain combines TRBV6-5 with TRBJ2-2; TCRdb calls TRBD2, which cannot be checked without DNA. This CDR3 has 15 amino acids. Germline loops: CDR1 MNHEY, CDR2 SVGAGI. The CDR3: CASSYAGSRTGELFF.

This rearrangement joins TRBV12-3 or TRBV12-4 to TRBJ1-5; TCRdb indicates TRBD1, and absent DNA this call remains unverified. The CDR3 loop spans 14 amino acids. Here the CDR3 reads CASSLGTSNQPQHF.

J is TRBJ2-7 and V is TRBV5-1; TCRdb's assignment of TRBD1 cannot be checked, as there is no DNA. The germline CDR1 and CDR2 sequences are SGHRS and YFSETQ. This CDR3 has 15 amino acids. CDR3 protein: CASSPWGAGGYEQYF.

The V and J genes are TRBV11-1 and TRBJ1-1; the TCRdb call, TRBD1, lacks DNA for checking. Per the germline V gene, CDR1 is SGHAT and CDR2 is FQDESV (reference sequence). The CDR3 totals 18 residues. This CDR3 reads CASRPTRDRGLVNTEAFF.

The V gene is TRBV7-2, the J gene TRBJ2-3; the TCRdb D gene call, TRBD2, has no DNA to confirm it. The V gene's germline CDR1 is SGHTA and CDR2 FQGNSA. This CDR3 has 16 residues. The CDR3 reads CASSLLRGGLTDTQYF. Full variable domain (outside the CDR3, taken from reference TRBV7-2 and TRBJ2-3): GAGVSQSPSNKVTEKGKDVELRCDPISGHTALYWYRQSLGQGLEFLIYFQGNSAPDKSGLPSDRFSAERTGGSVSTLTIQRTQQEDSAVYLCASSLLRGGLTDTQYFGPGTRLTVL.

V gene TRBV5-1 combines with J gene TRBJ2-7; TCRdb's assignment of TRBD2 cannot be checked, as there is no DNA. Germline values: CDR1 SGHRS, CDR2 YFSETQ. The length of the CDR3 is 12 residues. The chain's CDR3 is CASSGGGYEQYF.

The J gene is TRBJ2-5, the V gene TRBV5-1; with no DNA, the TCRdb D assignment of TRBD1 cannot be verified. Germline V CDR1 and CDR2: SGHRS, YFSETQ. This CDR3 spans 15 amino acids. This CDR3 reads CASSPMTGDRETQYF.

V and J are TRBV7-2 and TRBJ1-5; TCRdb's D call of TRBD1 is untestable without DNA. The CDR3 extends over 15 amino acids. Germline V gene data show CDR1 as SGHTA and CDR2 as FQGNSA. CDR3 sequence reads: CASSWGQGNNQPQHF.

CDR3 region: CSVERQNTGELFF. The chain links TRBV29-1 to TRBJ2-2. Per the germline V gene, CDR1 is SQVTM and CDR2 is ANQGSEA. The CDR3 consists of 13 residues.

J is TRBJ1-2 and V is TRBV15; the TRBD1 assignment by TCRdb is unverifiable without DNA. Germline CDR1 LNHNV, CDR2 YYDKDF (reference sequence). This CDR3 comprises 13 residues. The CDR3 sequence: CATAGTGNYGYTF.

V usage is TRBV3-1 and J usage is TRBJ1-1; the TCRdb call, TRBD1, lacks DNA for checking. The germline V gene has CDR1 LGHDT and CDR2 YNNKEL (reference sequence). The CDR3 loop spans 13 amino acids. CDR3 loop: CASSEAGFAEAFF.

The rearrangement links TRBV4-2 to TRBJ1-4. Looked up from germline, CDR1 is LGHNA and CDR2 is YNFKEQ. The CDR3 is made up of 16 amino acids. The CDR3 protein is CASSQELMATNEKLFF.

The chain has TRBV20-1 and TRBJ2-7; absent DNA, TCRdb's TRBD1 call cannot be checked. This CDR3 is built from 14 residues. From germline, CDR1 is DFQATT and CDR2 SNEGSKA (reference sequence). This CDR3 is CSASLTGGRREQYF.

CDR3 loop: CASSGTVSNQPQHF. The chain combines TRBV12-3 or TRBV12-4 with TRBJ1-5; TCRdb's D call of TRBD1 is untestable without DNA. The CDR3 sequence is 14 residues long.

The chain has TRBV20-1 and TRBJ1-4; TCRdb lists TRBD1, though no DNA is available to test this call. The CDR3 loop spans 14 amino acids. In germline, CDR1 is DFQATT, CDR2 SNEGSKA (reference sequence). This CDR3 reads CSARLGQGNEKLFF.

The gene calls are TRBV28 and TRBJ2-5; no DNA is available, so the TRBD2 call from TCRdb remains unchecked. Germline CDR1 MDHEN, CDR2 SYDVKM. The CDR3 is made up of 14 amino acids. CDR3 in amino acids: CASSFWGPWETQYF.

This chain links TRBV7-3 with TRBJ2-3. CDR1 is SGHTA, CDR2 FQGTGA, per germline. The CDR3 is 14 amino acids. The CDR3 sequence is CASSFTASPDTQYF.

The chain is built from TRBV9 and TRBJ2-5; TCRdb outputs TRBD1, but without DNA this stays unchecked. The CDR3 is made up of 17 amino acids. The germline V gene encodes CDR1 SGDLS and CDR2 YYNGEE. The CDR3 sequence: CASSVGVTGTLRETQYF.

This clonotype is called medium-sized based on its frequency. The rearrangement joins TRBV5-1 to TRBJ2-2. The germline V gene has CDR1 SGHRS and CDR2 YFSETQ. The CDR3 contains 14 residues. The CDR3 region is CASASSREIGELFF.

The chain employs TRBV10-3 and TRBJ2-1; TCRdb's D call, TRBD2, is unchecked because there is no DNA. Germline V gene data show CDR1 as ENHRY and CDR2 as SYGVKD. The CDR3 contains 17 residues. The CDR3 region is CAISESGGGSSYNEQFF.

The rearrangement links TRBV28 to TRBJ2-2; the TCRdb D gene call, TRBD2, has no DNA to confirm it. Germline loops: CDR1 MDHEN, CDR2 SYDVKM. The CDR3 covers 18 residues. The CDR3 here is CASSKGLAGQTNTGELFF.

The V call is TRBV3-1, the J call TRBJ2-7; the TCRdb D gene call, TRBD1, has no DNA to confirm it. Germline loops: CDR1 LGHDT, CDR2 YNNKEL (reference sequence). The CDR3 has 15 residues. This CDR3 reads CASSQAPPDNYEQYF.